Shown below are 5 T cell receptor beta chains from a single sample sequenced in a study of T cells in Graves' hyperthyroidism and ophthalmopathy. What was amplified from RNA transcripts were TCR beta CDR3 regions. First-round RT-PCR of the TCR CDR3 relied on the HTBI primer set. Each CDR3 protein is one row after TCRdb ran MiXCR on the multiplex PCR reads. This table holds over 550,000 distinct CDR3 sequences, approximately 16% found once. Material for sequencing was blood. The source of these receptors is a woman aged 18-29 years with Graves' hyperthyroidism.

This clonotype showed up just a few times. The rearrangement joins TRBV18 to TRBJ2-7; D is possibly TRBD1 (6 bases). CDR3 length: 13 amino acids. Deletions cut 5 bases from V and 0 bases from J, with 8 bases between. CDR1 and CDR2 (germline): KGHSH, LQKENI. The CDR3 is CASSTGFSYEQYF. CDR3 nucleotides: TGTGCCAGCTCAACAGGGTTCTCCTACGAGCAGTACTTC. The full variable domain, with the rest looked up from reference TRBV18 and TRBJ2-7, is NAGVMQNPRHLVRRRGQEARLRCSPMKGHSHVYWYRQLPEEGLKFMVYLQKENIIDESGMPKERFSAEFPKEGPSILRIQQVVRGDSAAYFCASSTGFSYEQYFGPGTRLTVT.

This clonotype was seen a few times. The chain couples TRBV27 to TRBJ2-2; TRBD2 aligns across 8 bases. This CDR3 is 19 amino acids long. Germline trimming cut 3 bases from V and 1 base from J; bases unmatched to any gene: 13. Germline loops: CDR1 MNHEY, CDR2 SMNVEV (reference sequence). For the CDR3, the DNA is TGTGCCAGCAGTTTCAGGCTGTACAGCGGGAGTAAGAACACCGGGGAGCTGTTTTTT. This encodes CASSFRLYSGSKNTGELFF.

In its sample, this clonotype was seen a few times. The gene calls are TRBV20-1 and TRBJ1-1; 8 bases align to TRBD1. After removal of 3 bases from V and 3 bases from J, the junction contained 3 bases not matched to a gene. The germline V gene encodes CDR1 DFQATT and CDR2 SNEGSKA (reference sequence). The CDR3 contains 13 residues. CDR3 in amino acids: CSASQGAHTEAFF. The CDR3 DNA follows: TGCAGTGCTAGTCAGGGGGCGCACACTGAAGCTTTCTTT.

V usage is TRBV24-1 and J usage is TRBJ1-1; no definite D call. CDR1 and CDR2 from the germline V gene are KGHDR and SFDVKD. The V end lost 3 bases, the J end lost 5 bases, and 9 bases lay between the germline ends. CDR3 length equals 13 residues. The CDR3 DNA is TGTGCCACCAGTGATGCGGGCAGAACTGAAGCTTTCTTT. It specifies CATSDAGRTEAFF.

The sample holds many counts of this clonotype. The genes are TRBV6-2 or TRBV6-3 and TRBJ2-7; 14 bases agree with TRBD2. CDR3 size: 18 residues. The germline V gene has CDR1 MNHEY and CDR2 SVGEGT. V lost 0 bases and J lost 6; bases outside the gene matches: 10. The CDR3 sequence: CASSYSIPGLAGVSEQYF. DNA of the CDR3: TGTGCCAGCAGTTACTCTATACCGGGACTAGCGGGAGTATCCGAGCAGTACTTC.